The 27 T cell receptor beta chains below were found in one sample sequenced in a study of tumor-infiltrating lymphocytes in primary liver carcinoma. From unsorted bulk tissue weighing roughly 17-31 mg, DNA and RNA were co-extracted. Production of TCR beta cDNA used roughly 480 ng total RNA together with a constant-region primer. Libraries covering TCR beta were generated through three nested multiplex PCR rounds (using a slightly modified ARM-PCR). Two initial PCR rounds of around 10 cycles each paired TRBV1-TRBV30 forward primers with a C-beta reverse primer. TCRdb passed the multiplex PCR reads through MiXCR, listing each CDR3 protein once. The repertoire holds 25,000 to 30,000 distinct CDR3 sequences, with around 84% as singletons. Sequenced material: liver tumor tissue from sampling region 3. Subset here: tumor region T3, left-lateral pole. These receptors were obtained from a middle-aged man with primary liver carcinoma and hepatitis B virus infection.

As regards this clonotype: At one boundary the junction diverges from the germline segment, which might be a read error. V and J are TRBV4-1 and TRBJ1-2, with D possibly matching TRBD1 (5 bases). Germline V gene sequence: CDR1 MGHRA, CDR2 YSYEKL. The CDR3 loop spans 14 amino acids. The CDR3 DNA is TGCGTCAGCAGCCAAGGGGACGGGAACTGTGACTACACCTTC. Protein sequence: CVSSQGDGNCDYTF.

As concerns this clonotype: A read error may produce the germline difference seen at one junction end. V gene TRBV30 combines with J gene TRBJ1-5, with D perhaps matching TRBD1 (5 bases). CDR3 length: 13 amino acids. Germline CDR1 reads GTSNPN; CDR2 reads SVGIG (reference sequence). Here the CDR3 DNA reads TGTACCTGGAGTACCGCTGGGGGTCAGCCCCAGCACTTT. Its protein is CTWSTAGGQPQHF.

This chain links TRBV4-2 with TRBJ2-7, with 9 bases lining up with TRBD2. Germline loops: CDR1 LGHNA, CDR2 YNFKEQ. Trimming removed 6 bases from V and 13 bases from J; junction bases left unmatched: 28. This CDR3 spans 18 amino acids. CDR3 nucleotides: TGTGCCAGCAGTGGAAAACCGGGACTGGCGGGAGGGCCACACGAGGAATACTTC. Amino acid sequence: CASSGKPGLAGGPHEEYF.

This clonotype was seen a few times. Sequence at one end of the junction differs from germline and may be a read error. The rearrangement links TRBV5-6 to TRBJ2-5; D gene unclear. The CDR3 sequence is 16 residues long. Germline CDR1 and CDR2: SGHDT and YYEEEE. The DNA of the CDR3 is TGTGCCAGCATCTTGCATCAACTCGACGGTCGAGAGACCCAGTACTTC. This translates into CASILHQLDGRETQYF. Full variable domain (rest looked up from reference TRBV5-6 and TRBJ2-5): DAGVTQSPTHLIKTRGQQVTLRCSPKSGHDTVSWYQQALGQGPQFIFQYYEEEERQRGNFPDRFSGHQFPNYSSELNVNALLLGDSALYLCASILHQLDGRETQYFGPGTRLLVL.

At least ten counts were recorded for this clonotype. This chain uses TRBV11-2 with TRBJ2-2; D is possibly TRBD2 (6 bases). Germline V gene lookup returns CDR1 SGHAT and CDR2 FQNNGV. The CDR3 has 15 amino acids. V was cut by 1 base and J by 3 bases, with 9 bases left in between. CDR3 loop: CASSLARLDTGELFF. As DNA, the CDR3 is TGTGCCAGCAGCTTAGCCCGACTAGACACCGGGGAGCTGTTTTTT.

Worth noting for this clonotype: A much larger clonotype is one base distant, so this may be a read error. The genes are TRBV11-2 and TRBJ2-1; D is ambiguous. Germline values: CDR1 SGHAT, CDR2 FQNNGV. The V end was cut by 4 bases, the J end by 16 bases, with 14 bases between. This CDR3 is 11 amino acids long. Here the CDR3 DNA reads TGTGCCAGCAGCTCAGGAAAGGCTCTTTTCTTC. It is translated as CASSSGKALFF.

This chain links TRBV11-2 with TRBJ1-4; no clear D gene. This CDR3 spans 15 amino acids. Trimming removed 0 bases from V and 15 bases from J, with 20 bases in between. Germline V lookup: CDR1 SGHAT, CDR2 FQNNGV. For the CDR3, the DNA is TGTGCCAGCAGCTTAGACGCGTTCGCTAATGAAAAGTTGTTTTTT. Translation: CASSLDAFANEKLFF.

This chain uses TRBV6-1 with TRBJ2-7; D possibly corresponds to TRBD2 (6 bases). CDR1 and CDR2 from the germline V gene are MNHNS and SASEGT. The CDR3 contains 15 residues. The V and J ends lost 6 bases and 0 bases respectively, with 15 bases between them. In DNA, the CDR3 is TGTGCCAGCAGCATGGGGGGTAGTAGCTCCTACGAGCAGTACTTC. It specifies CASSMGGSSSYEQYF.

Worth noting for this clonotype: The germline gene is not matched at one end of the junction; a read error may be the cause. This rearrangement joins TRBV10-3 to TRBJ2-7; 8 bases map to TRBD2. The CDR3 is 19 amino acids. The germline gives CDR1 ENHRY, CDR2 SYGVKD. CDR3 amino acids: CAITKRSGLVGGFSYEQNF. The DNA of the CDR3 is TGTGCCATCACCAAACGATCGGGACTAGTAGGAGGGTTCTCCTACGAGCAGAACTTC.

As regards this clonotype: A read error may account for a junction end that differs from germline. This rearrangement joins TRBV28 to TRBJ1-1; TRBD1 might be the D (6 bases). Per germline, CDR1 MDHEN and CDR2 SYDVKM. CDR3 length equals 11 residues. CDR3 DNA: TGTGCCAGCAGTCGGGGGGCGAGAGCTCTCTTT. Its protein is CASSRGARALF.

Concerning this clonotype itself: Compared with germline, one end of the junction differs, possibly owing to a read error. This chain uses TRBV29-1 with TRBJ2-1; no clear D. Germline V gene sequence: CDR1 SQVTM, CDR2 ANQGSEA. This CDR3 is built from 10 residues. CDR3 coding DNA: TGCAACGTTTACAGCAATGAGCAGTTCTTC. It specifies CNVYSNEQFF.

On this clonotype: A much larger clone lies a single base off, so this may be a read error. The chain uses TRBV25-1 and TRBJ2-2; 7 bases map to TRBD2. There are 15 residues in the CDR3. Per germline, CDR1 MGHDK and CDR2 SYGVNS. The chain's CDR3 is CASSWLQGGTGELSF. For the CDR3, the DNA is TGTGCCAGCAGTTGGCTGCAGGGAGGGACCGGGGAGCTGTCTTTT.

Regarding this clonotype: Relative to the germline gene, one junction end is altered; a read error may explain this. This chain joins TRBV6-5 and TRBJ2-7; unclear D gene. Germline lookup yields CDR1 MNHEY and CDR2 SVGAGI. The CDR3 is made up of 16 amino acids. As DNA, the CDR3 is TGTGCCGGCAGTTACTCGAACTCCAGGATGTCCTACGAGCAATACTTC. It codes for CAGSYSNSRMSYEQYF.

Notes on this clonotype: This clone may be a read error of a much larger clone one base away. This chain links TRBV4-2 with TRBJ1-1, with 10 bases aligning to TRBD1. The CDR3 covers 18 residues. From germline, CDR1 is LGHNA and CDR2 YNFKEQ. V gave up 5 bases and J gave up 6 bases; unmatched junction bases: 18. Here the CDR3 reads CASSTHRDRGIFNAEAFF. CDR3 DNA: TGTGCCAGCAGCACTCACCGGGACAGGGGAATTTTCAACGCTGAAGCTTTCTTT.

The sample holds many counts of this clonotype. The DNA of the CDR3 is TGTGCCAGCAGCTTCCCTATACTGGACAGAGTAACCTCTGGAAACACCATATATTTT. The encoded protein is CASSFPILDRVTSGNTIYF. The rearrangement joins TRBV5-6 to TRBJ1-3; tentatively, D is TRBD1 (6 bases). Between the trimmed V and J ends, which lost 2 bases and 0 bases, there was a span of 21 bases. The germline V gene has CDR1 SGHDT and CDR2 YYEEEE. The CDR3 is 19 amino acids.

This clonotype showed up many times. The V and J genes are TRBV30 and TRBJ2-1; D remains unclear. Trimming pared 2 bases from V and 8 bases from J, leaving 7 bases between. The CDR3 covers 11 residues. Germline V gene lookup returns CDR1 GTSNPN and CDR2 SVGIG (reference sequence). In DNA, the CDR3 is TGTGCCTGGAGTATCGCCGATGAGCAGTTCTTC. It translates to CAWSIADEQFF.

As concerns this clonotype: This sequence may be a read error, since a much larger clone differs from it by one base. The chain has TRBV11-2 and TRBJ1-4; D is undetermined. In germline, CDR1 is SGHAT, CDR2 FQNNGV. The CDR3 runs 15 residues. The CDR3 loop reads CGSKTPGGTNEKLFF. As DNA, the CDR3 is TGTGGCAGCAAGACTCCAGGAGGAACAAATGAAAAACTGTTTTTT.

Judged by abundance, this clonotype is medium-sized. The rearrangement links TRBV12-3 or TRBV12-4 to TRBJ1-5; no definite D call. V was clipped by 7 bases and J by 1 base, with 8 bases between them. The CDR3 sequence is 13 residues long. CDR3 in amino acids: CASKVGSNQPQHF. The CDR3 nucleotides are TGTGCCAGCAAGGTGGGGAGCAATCAGCCCCAGCATTTT.

This clonotype was observed a handful of times. This chain uses TRBV6-2 or TRBV6-3 with TRBJ2-3; 9 bases fit TRBD2. Losses at the gene ends were 2 bases for V and 3 bases for J; bases not matched to a gene: 15. This CDR3 contains 19 residues. The germline CDR1 and CDR2 sequences are MNHEY and SVGEGT. In DNA form, the CDR3 reads TGTGCCAGCAGTTACCCTAAGGACAAAGGACTAGCGTTTACAGATACGCAGTATTTT. It yields the protein CASSYPKDKGLAFTDTQYF.

This clonotype was found many times. This rearrangement joins TRBV7-9 to TRBJ1-6; D possibly corresponds to TRBD1 (6 bases). CDR1 and CDR2 (germline): SEHNR, FQNEAQ (reference sequence). The V end was cut by 5 bases, the J end by 8 bases, with 13 bases between. CDR3 length: 14 amino acids. The CDR3 spells CASSLSRGYSPLHF. CDR3 sequence (DNA): TGTGCCAGCAGCCTCAGCAGGGGTTATTCACCCCTCCACTTT.

With respect to this clonotype: This may stem from a read error, because a much larger clone lies one nucleotide away. V usage is TRBV18 and J usage is TRBJ1-3; D remains ambiguous. The germline gives CDR1 KGHSH, CDR2 LQKENI. V shed 5 bases and J shed 12 bases, with 17 bases lying between them. The CDR3 is 13 amino acids. DNA of the CDR3: TGTGCCAGCTCATCCTATTCCTCTGACATCATATATTTT. Residues: CASSSYSSDIIYF.

On this clonotype: Since no conserved phenylalanine or tryptophan closes the CDR3, a read error is the likely cause. The chain combines TRBV5-1 with TRBJ2-3, with a weak D call TRBD1 (6 bases). CDR1 is SGHRS and CDR2 is YFSETQ in the germline V gene. The CDR3 totals 13 residues. The CDR3 DNA reads TGCACCAGCAGAGGCACAGGGCCAGATACGCAGTATTCT. It codes for CTSRGTGPDTQYS.

Concerning this clonotype itself: Without the conserved terminal phenylalanine or tryptophan, this CDR3 likely stems from a read error. No DNA is shown, since the ends of the CDR3 on it are uncertain; the CDR3 is the one TCRdb lists. This chain joins TRBV5-6 and TRBJ1-2; the table's D call TRBD1 went unverified against the DNA. The CDR3 length is 13 residues, termini included. Germline values: CDR1 SGHDT, CDR2 YYEEEE. The CDR3 sequence is CASSLVGTGDYTL.

The V call is TRBV7-8, the J call TRBJ2-1; the match to TRBD2 covers 9 bases. Losses at the gene ends were 4 bases for V and 6 bases for J; bases not matched to a gene: 7. The CDR3 covers 15 residues. Per the germline V gene, CDR1 is SGHVS and CDR2 is FQNEAQ. CDR3 sequence (DNA): TGTGCCAGCAGCTCCCCGGGACTAGCAAGCAATGAGCAGTTCTTC. It codes for CASSSPGLASNEQFF.

The V and J genes are TRBV29-1 and TRBJ2-1; TRBD1 matches at 11 bases. CDR1 SQVTM and CDR2 ANQGSEA come from the germline V gene. This CDR3 has 12 residues. The CDR3 region is CGARTGGYEQFF. Here the CDR3 DNA reads TGCGGTGCCCGGACAGGGGGCTATGAGCAGTTCTTC.

On this clonotype: This may come from a read error, since a much larger clone is one base off. The J gene is TRBJ2-2, the V gene TRBV6-1; tentatively, D is TRBD2 (5 bases). CDR3 size: 15 residues. Germline V gene sequence: CDR1 MNHNS, CDR2 SASEGT. This CDR3 reads CAGSDGSGGIGELFF. The CDR3 nucleotides are TGTGCCGGCAGTGATGGGTCCGGAGGCATCGGGGAGCTGTTTTTT.

This clonotype was found once. One junction end disagrees with the germline gene, perhaps due to a read error. J is TRBJ2-5 and V is TRBV7-8, with TRBD2 matching over 9 bases. CDR1 SGHVS and CDR2 FQNEAQ come from the germline V gene. The CDR3 loop spans 15 amino acids. The CDR3 region has the DNA TGTGCCAGCAGCTTATGGACTAGCGTGAGAGAGACACAGTACTTC. Protein: CASSLWTSVRETQYF.